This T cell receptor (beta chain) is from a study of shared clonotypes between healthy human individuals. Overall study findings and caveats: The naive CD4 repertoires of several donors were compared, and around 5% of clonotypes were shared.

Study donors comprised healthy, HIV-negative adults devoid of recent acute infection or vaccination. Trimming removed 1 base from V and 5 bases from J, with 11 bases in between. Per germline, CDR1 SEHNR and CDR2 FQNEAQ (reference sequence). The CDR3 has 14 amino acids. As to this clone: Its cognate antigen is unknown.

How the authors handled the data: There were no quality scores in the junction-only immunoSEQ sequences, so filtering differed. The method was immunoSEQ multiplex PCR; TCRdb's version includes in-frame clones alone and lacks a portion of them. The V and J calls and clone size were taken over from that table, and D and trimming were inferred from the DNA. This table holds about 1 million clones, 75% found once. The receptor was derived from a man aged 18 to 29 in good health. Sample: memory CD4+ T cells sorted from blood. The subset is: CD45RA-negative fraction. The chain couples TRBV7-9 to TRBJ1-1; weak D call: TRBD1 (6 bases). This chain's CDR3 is CASSLEGGKTEAFF. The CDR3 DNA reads TGTGCCAGCAGCTTAGAAGGGGGTAAGACTGAAGCTTTCTTT.